This entry describes one T cell receptor beta chain. Its target is unknown. Sequencing used immunoSEQ multiplex PCR; TCRdb keeps in-frame clones, though not all of them. Altogether fewer than 85,000 clones are present, approximately 88% being singletons, with the ten largest covering about 2.7%. The source of the sample is a study of graft-versus-host responses after intestinal transplantation. Study context: Recipients were all induced with anti-thymocyte globulin, then given tacrolimus and steroids for about three years.

Study conclusions and caveats: GvH clones surfaced in recipient marrow, some emerging earlier in ileum or blood. Early declines in HvG clones that occurred post-transplant were associated with peak circulating GvH clone levels.

The CDR3 loop spans 15 amino acids. The rearrangement joins TRBV1 to TRBJ2-7; TRBD2 reflects the table's D call only, with no check against the DNA. TRBV1 is noted as a pseudogene. Sequencing used unstimulated CD8+ T cells sorted from spleen or lymph node cells, obtained before intestinal transplant. The source is a human donor who received an intestinal transplant. The DNA of the CDR3 is TGCACCAGCAGCCAATTGCGCGGGAGCTCCTACGAGCAGTACTTC. Amino acids: CTSSQLRGSSYEQYF.